The next 17 T cell receptor beta chains were all read from a single sample in a study of monozygotic twins with inflammatory bowel disease. TCRdb re-called the 5' RACE reads and shows each CDR3 protein once, DNA omitted. This sample's clone table lists more than 100,000 distinct CDR3 sequences. The sequencing input was blood. These receptor sequences come from a human donor with ulcerative colitis or Crohn's disease, or a healthy co-twin of an affected twin (not recorded which).

The chain links TRBV28 to TRBJ2-5. CDR1 MDHEN and CDR2 SYDVKM come from the germline V gene. CDR3 length: 13 residues. The CDR3 protein is CASSEWEQETQYF.

The chain uses TRBV9 and TRBJ2-7; TCRdb names TRBD2, which stays unverified in the absence of DNA. The CDR3 consists of 16 residues. The germline V gene has CDR1 SGDLS and CDR2 YYNGEE. The chain's CDR3 is CASSVGTGTSGYEQYF. Drawing the rest from reference TRBV9 and TRBJ2-7, the complete variable domain is DSGVTQTPKHLITATGQRVTLRCSPRSGDLSVYWYQQSLDQGLQFLIQYYNGEERAKGNILERFSAQQFPDLHSELNLSSLELGDSALYFCASSVGTGTSGYEQYFGPGTRLTVT.

V is TRBV12-3 or TRBV12-4 and J is TRBJ1-1; TCRdb calls TRBD1, which cannot be checked without DNA. This CDR3 has 13 amino acids. The CDR3 reads CASSLQEATEAFF.

The chain is built from TRBV29-1 and TRBJ2-3. The CDR3 consists of 12 residues. Germline V gene sequence: CDR1 SQVTM, CDR2 ANQGSEA. The CDR3 reads CSVEPGTDTQYF.

J is TRBJ2-1 and V is TRBV29-1; without DNA, the TCRdb call of TRBD1 cannot be checked. This CDR3 contains 13 residues. Germline CDR1 reads SQVTM; CDR2 reads ANQGSEA. CDR3 sequence: CSVGSGAYNEQFF.

V usage is TRBV7-9 and J usage is TRBJ1-1; TCRdb gives TRBD1 as the D gene, but with no DNA this cannot be confirmed. The CDR3 consists of 14 residues. The germline V gene has CDR1 SEHNR and CDR2 FQNEAQ (reference sequence). This chain's CDR3 is CASSLGQGETEAFF.

The chain couples TRBV5-1 to TRBJ2-1; there is no DNA to check the TCRdb D call of TRBD1. The germline V gene encodes CDR1 SGHRS and CDR2 YFSETQ. CDR3 size: 13 residues. The CDR3 here is CASSPGVDNEQFF.

This chain uses TRBV11-3 with TRBJ2-3; with no DNA, the TCRdb D assignment of TRBD1 cannot be verified. The CDR3 has 18 residues. Germline assignment: CDR1 SGHNT and CDR2 YENEEA. The chain's CDR3 is CASSGSGSTPGGTDTQYF.

The genes are TRBV5-1 and TRBJ2-3; the TCRdb call, TRBD1, lacks DNA for checking. The CDR3 loop spans 12 amino acids. Looked up from germline, CDR1 is SGHRS and CDR2 is YFSETQ. This chain's CDR3 is CASSRAADTQYF.

The chain joins TRBV7-2 to TRBJ1-4; TCRdb's D gene call, TRBD1, goes unchecked for lack of DNA. The CDR3 covers 12 residues. CDR1 is SGHTA and CDR2 is FQGNSA in the germline V gene. The CDR3 is CATQGTGEKLFF.

This chain connects TRBV5-1 to TRBJ2-3. Germline V gene lookup returns CDR1 SGHRS and CDR2 YFSETQ. The CDR3 runs to 13 residues. The CDR3: CASRKSGTDTQYF.

The chain links TRBV19 to TRBJ2-3; TCRdb's D call, TRBD2, is unchecked because there is no DNA. The CDR3 is 14 amino acids. Germline CDR1 and CDR2: LNHDA and SQIVND (reference sequence). The CDR3 spells CASSISGNTDTQYF. Together with reference TRBV19 and TRBJ2-3, the CDR3 gives the full variable domain: DGGITQSPKYLFRKEGQNVTLSCEQNLNHDAMYWYRQDPGQGLRLIYYSQIVNDFQKGDIAEGYSVSREKKESFPLTVTSAQKNPTAFYLCASSISGNTDTQYFGPGTRLTVL.

V usage is TRBV5-1 and J usage is TRBJ1-1; the TCRdb call, TRBD1, lacks DNA for checking. The CDR3 spans 15 residues. CDR1 is SGHRS, CDR2 YFSETQ, per germline. CDR3 amino acids: CASSRVGGDGTEAFF.

The chain combines TRBV4-3 with TRBJ2-1; the TCRdb D gene call, TRBD1, has no DNA to confirm it. Germline V gene lookup returns CDR1 LGHNA and CDR2 YSLEER. The CDR3 is made up of 16 amino acids. The CDR3 loop reads CASSQGGQARLNEQFF.

The chain combines TRBV6-1 with TRBJ1-2; TCRdb's assignment of TRBD1 cannot be checked, as there is no DNA. Germline assignment: CDR1 MNHNS and CDR2 SASEGT. This CDR3 comprises 16 residues. CDR3 protein: CASRNQGAPGSDGYTF.

V is TRBV5-6 and J is TRBJ1-6; TCRdb's D call, TRBD1, is unchecked because there is no DNA. Germline CDR1 SGHDT, CDR2 YYEEEE. This CDR3 contains 16 residues. This CDR3 is CASSLVGQGAGSPLHF. Full variable domain (rest looked up from reference TRBV5-6 and TRBJ1-6): DAGVTQSPTHLIKTRGQQVTLRCSPKSGHDTVSWYQQALGQGPQFIFQYYEEEERQRGNFPDRFSGHQFPNYSSELNVNALLLGDSALYLCASSLVGQGAGSPLHFGNGTRLTVT.

This rearrangement joins TRBV29-1 to TRBJ1-4; TCRdb outputs TRBD1, but without DNA this stays unchecked. Germline V gene data show CDR1 as SQVTM and CDR2 as ANQGSEA. The CDR3 is 14 residues long. The CDR3 sequence is CSVAIPGIRGKLFF.